Below are 6 T cell receptor beta chains sequenced from a single sample in a study of T cells in Graves' hyperthyroidism and ophthalmopathy. Using RNA transcripts as the source, TCR beta CDR3 regions were amplified. HTBI primers were employed in a first-round RT-PCR of the TCR CDR3. TCRdb reprocessed the multiplex PCR reads with MiXCR, giving one entry per CDR3 protein. Of 750,000 to 900,000 distinct CDR3 sequences listed, over 35% are singletons. Material: blood. All receptors come from a young man with Graves' hyperthyroidism.

The chain couples TRBV9 to TRBJ2-7; D is possibly TRBD2 (6 bases). CDR3 length equals 16 residues. V was pared by 2 bases and J by 1 base, with 16 bases between. Germline lookup yields CDR1 SGDLS and CDR2 YYNGEE. CDR3 DNA sequence: TGTGCCAGCAGCGTCGGGTCGGGGGTAGGGTCCTACGAGCAGTACTTC. This codes for CASSVGSGVGSYEQYF.

V gene TRBV9 combines with J gene TRBJ2-7; maybe TRBD2 (6 bases). CDR3 size: 13 residues. The germline gives CDR1 SGDLS, CDR2 YYNGEE. V was trimmed by 7 bases and J by 5 bases, leaving 16 bases between them. CDR3 nucleotide sequence: TGTGCCAGCGCGGCGGGACTCACTAACGAGCAGTACTTC. Encoded protein: CASAAGLTNEQYF.

The gene calls are TRBV9 and TRBJ2-7, with D perhaps given as TRBD1 or TRBD2 (6 bases each). This CDR3 is built from 14 residues. Germline CDR1 SGDLS, CDR2 YYNGEE. The ends were cut back, 4 bases at V and 2 bases at J, with 13 bases in the middle. CDR3 nucleotides: TGTGCCAGCAGCATAGAGGGGGGCGCCTACGAGCAGTACTTC. It translates to CASSIEGGAYEQYF.

Points on this clonotype: This CDR3 fails to terminate in the conserved phenylalanine or tryptophan, so it likely reflects a read error. The CDR3: CSARGGTRRRANYGYTL. The CDR3, as DNA: TGCAGTGCTAGGGGAGGGACCCGACGGAGAGCTAACTATGGCTACACCCTC. The genes are TRBV20-1 and TRBJ1-2; possible D gene TRBD1, 5 bases. CDR1 DFQATT and CDR2 SNEGSKA come from the germline V gene (reference sequence). The CDR3 has 17 residues. Between the trimmed V and J ends, which lost 3 bases and 0 bases, there was a span of 20 bases.

The CDR3 loop is CASSARGQGTANQPQHF. The CDR3 nucleotides read TGTGCCAGCAGTGCTAGGGGACAGGGCACGGCCAATCAGCCCCAGCATTTT. V and J are TRBV25-1 and TRBJ1-5; the match to TRBD1 covers 9 bases. The germline V gene encodes CDR1 MGHDK and CDR2 SYGVNS. Germline trimming cut 4 bases from V and 3 bases from J; bases unmatched to any gene: 10. This CDR3 has 17 amino acids.

The rearrangement uses TRBV7-9 and TRBJ1-6, with D uncertain. The CDR3 covers 15 residues. Germline values: CDR1 SEHNR, CDR2 FQNEAQ (reference sequence). Trimming removed 5 bases from V and 8 bases from J, with 16 bases in between. CDR3 DNA sequence: TGTGCCAGCAGCGTAGGAGGAAGCGGGGATTCACCCCTCCACTTT. It is translated as CASSVGGSGDSPLHF. Together with reference TRBV7-9 and TRBJ1-6, the CDR3 gives the full variable domain: DTGVSQNPRHKITKRGQNVTFRCDPISEHNRLYWYRQTLGQGPEFLTYFQNEAQLEKSRLLSDRFSAERPKGSFSTLEIQRTEQGDSAMYLCASSVGGSGDSPLHFGNGTRLTVT.